Shown below are 23 T cell receptor beta chains from a single sample sequenced in a study of glioma-infiltrating T cells. The iRepertoire nested amplicon-rescue multiplex PCR amplified TCR alpha and beta CDR3s from RNA. TCRdb re-called the multiplex PCR reads through MiXCR, storing one row per CDR3 protein. The data contain around 150,000 distinct CDR3 sequences, approximately 40% of them singletons. Sequenced sample: glioma tissue, nonneoplastic brain tissue, or PBMCs (not recorded which). Receptor source: a human donor with low-grade glioma or glioblastoma, undergoing nonglioma brain surgery, or in good health (not recorded which).

The chain recombines TRBV18 with TRBJ2-2; D may be TRBD1 (6 bases). Trimming took 5 bases from V and 0 from J, leaving 19 bases between them. The CDR3 has 18 amino acids. Germline V gives CDR1 KGHSH, CDR2 LQKENI. CDR3 coding DNA: TGTGCCAGCTCAAAAATACTCCCGGGACAATCGAACACCGGGGAGCTGTTTTTT. Its protein product is CASSKILPGQSNTGELFF.

The genes are TRBV20-1 and TRBJ1-4; D is uncertain. The V end lost 2 bases, the J end lost 5 bases, and 9 bases lay between the germline ends. From germline, CDR1 is DFQATT and CDR2 SNEGSKA (reference sequence). The CDR3 extends over 13 amino acids. The CDR3 DNA reads as TGCAGTGCTAGAAGCATGGGGAATGAAAAACTGTTTTTT. It codes for CSARSMGNEKLFF.

CDR3 amino acids: CASSPQGGYGYTF. CDR3 sequence (DNA): TGTGCCAGCAGTCCACAGGGCGGCTATGGCTACACCTTC. The chain links TRBV6-2 or TRBV6-3 to TRBJ1-2, with D perhaps TRBD1 (6 bases). CDR1 is MNHEY, CDR2 SVGEGT, per germline. V was cut by 5 bases and J by 4 bases, with 11 bases left in between. The CDR3 consists of 13 residues.

V gene TRBV6-6 combines with J gene TRBJ2-5; D ambiguous. Germline lookup yields CDR1 MNHNY and CDR2 SVGAGI (reference sequence). Trimming shortened V by 6 bases and J by 1 base, and 12 bases separated the two germline ends. CDR3 size: 14 residues. This CDR3 reads CASSHIASQETQYF. As DNA, the CDR3 is TGTGCCAGCAGCCATATAGCTTCCCAAGAGACCCAGTACTTC.

This clonotype was counted many times. The chain couples TRBV6-1 to TRBJ2-3, with 11 nucleotides matching TRBD2. The CDR3 is made up of 15 amino acids. Germline CDR1 and CDR2: MNHNS and SASEGT. With 6 bases clipped from V and 3 bases from J, the junction kept 5 bases outside the gene matches. Here the CDR3 reads CASRTGTSGTDTQYF. The CDR3 coding sequence is TGTGCCAGCAGAACCGGGACTAGCGGAACAGATACGCAGTATTTT.

There are many counts of this clonotype. The CDR3 loop is CASSEGSGRAGDTQYF. The DNA for the CDR3 is TGTGCCAGCAGTGAGGGGAGCGGGAGGGCCGGTGATACGCAGTATTTT. The genes are TRBV2 and TRBJ2-3; 10 bases line up with TRBD2. The germline V gene has CDR1 SNHLY and CDR2 FYNNEI. The J segment lost 6 bases and the V segment lost 3 bases, leaving 9 bases of the junction unmatched. The CDR3 runs to 16 residues. Full variable domain (rest looked up from reference TRBV2 and TRBJ2-3): EPEVTQTPSHQVTQMGQEVILRCVPISNHLYFYWYRQILGQKVEFLVSFYNNEISEKSEIFDDQFSVERPDGSNFTLKIRSTKLEDSAMYFCASSEGSGRAGDTQYFGPGTRLTVL.

This clonotype was observed at least ten times. The rearrangement links TRBV6-2 or TRBV6-3 to TRBJ2-3; D gene ambiguous. This CDR3 comprises 14 residues. V lost 3 bases and J 1 base, leaving 8 bases between the germline ends. CDR1 and CDR2 (germline): MNHEY, SVGEGT. CDR3 protein: CASSYVAGTDTQYF. CDR3 nucleotide sequence: TGTGCCAGCAGTTATGTTGCAGGCACAGATACGCAGTATTTT.

This clonotype has a handful of counts. V is TRBV18 and J is TRBJ1-1; maybe TRBD1 (5 bases). Trimming cost V 3 bases and J 1 base, with 9 bases left between them. This CDR3 comprises 14 residues. Germline V gives CDR1 KGHSH, CDR2 LQKENI. The CDR3 coding sequence is TGTGCCAGCTCACCGGACACAACGAACACTGAAGCTTTCTTT. Protein product: CASSPDTTNTEAFF.

In its sample, this clonotype was seen many times. The chain carries TRBV7-2 and TRBJ2-1; no definite D call. The CDR3 totals 14 residues. V lost 0 bases and J lost 1, with 4 bases in between. CDR1 is SGHTA, CDR2 FQGNSA, per germline. The CDR3 bases are TGTGCCAGCAGCTTAGCACTATCCTACAATGAGCAGTTCTTC. Its protein is CASSLALSYNEQFF.

CDR3 loop: CAIRGRSGETTNEQFF. In nucleotides, the CDR3 is TGTGCCATCAGGGGTAGAAGCGGGGAAACTACCAATGAGCAGTTCTTC. The chain joins TRBV10-3 to TRBJ2-1, with 7 bases lining up with TRBD2. V gave up 6 bases and J gave up 6 bases; unmatched junction bases: 14. Germline assignment: CDR1 ENHRY and CDR2 SYGVKD. This CDR3 contains 16 residues.

This clonotype has just one count. The gene calls are TRBV7-2 and TRBJ2-7; tentative D call: TRBD2 (5 bases). The last part of the DNA fits TRBJ2-5 better; the J call may be wrong. Germline CDR1 and CDR2: SGHTA and FQGNSA. This CDR3 is built from 14 residues. DNA for the CDR3: TGTGCCAGCAGCGGGAGCAGTTTGAAAGAGACCCAGTACTTC. Residues: CASSGSSLKETQYF.

This clonotype was picked up one time. A clone one base away is much larger, so this may be a read error. This chain connects TRBV10-2 to TRBJ1-5; D gene uncertain. CDR3 length equals 16 residues. Germline CDR1 WSHSY, CDR2 SAAADI. CDR3 coding DNA: TGCGCCAGCAGTCCTGCGGGTTACCGGAGCAATGAGCCCCAGCATTTT. Translating it yields CASSPAGYRSNEPQHF.

V gene TRBV12-3 or TRBV12-4 combines with J gene TRBJ2-5, with D perhaps matching TRBD1 (5 bases). Trimming removed 4 bases from V and 3 bases from J, with 9 bases in between. The CDR3 consists of 13 residues. DNA for the CDR3: TGTGCCAGCAGTTGGGGCGGAGAAGAGACCCAGTACTTC. Encoded protein: CASSWGGEETQYF.

There are a few counts of this clonotype. The chain has TRBV6-2 or TRBV6-3 and TRBJ2-1, with 10 bases matching TRBD2. Germline CDR1 reads MNHEY; CDR2 reads SVGEGT. This CDR3 region has 16 residues. Losses at the gene ends were 0 bases for V and 2 bases for J; bases not matched to a gene: 1. The CDR3 nucleotides are TGTGCCAGCAGTTACTCGAGCGGGAGGGCCTACAATGAGCAGTTCTTC. Translated: CASSYSSGRAYNEQFF.

In its sample, this clonotype was seen a few times. This rearrangement joins TRBV7-9 to TRBJ2-3; D is unclear. V was trimmed by 4 bases and J by 6 bases, leaving 14 bases between them. The V gene's germline CDR1 is SEHNR and CDR2 FQNEAQ (reference sequence). This CDR3 is built from 14 residues. CDR3: CASSSSVPGDTQYF. The CDR3 DNA follows: TGTGCCAGCAGCTCGTCTGTTCCCGGGGATACGCAGTATTTT.

Notes on this clonotype: Possible read error: a much larger clone is one base away. The chain joins TRBV20-1 to TRBJ2-7, with D perhaps matching TRBD1 or TRBD2 (5 bases each). In germline, CDR1 is DFQATT, CDR2 SNEGSKA (reference sequence). This CDR3 spans 14 amino acids. Trimming shortened V by 2 bases and J by 9 bases, and 20 bases separated the two germline ends. This CDR3 is CSARYPSRDHGQYF. CDR3 DNA sequence: TGCAGTGCTAGATACCCGTCCCGGGACCATGGGCAGTACTTC.

The V gene is TRBV7-6, the J gene TRBJ1-1; tentatively, D is TRBD1 (5 bases). Trimming removed 1 base from V and 6 bases from J, with 15 bases in between. This CDR3 has 15 residues. Germline CDR1 SGHVS, CDR2 FNYEAQ. Here the CDR3 DNA reads TGTGCCAGCAGCTTAGAGAGGAGGGGAAGACCTGAAGCTTTCTTT. Translating gives CASSLERRGRPEAFF.

The chain joins TRBV7-9 to TRBJ2-5; D unclear. CDR1 is SEHNR, CDR2 FQNEAQ, per germline (reference sequence). The CDR3 is 15 amino acids. Trimming removed 2 bases at V and 4 bases at J, with 14 bases between. CDR3 bases: TGTGCCAGCAGCTTATCGGGTCGAACGGGAGAGACCCAGTACTTC. Encoded protein: CASSLSGRTGETQYF.

This clonotype was seen only a few times. This sequence joins TRBV27 and TRBJ1-1; tentatively, D is TRBD1 (6 bases). In germline, CDR1 is MNHEY, CDR2 SMNVEV (reference sequence). Trimming pared 0 bases from V and 8 bases from J, leaving 13 bases between. There are 14 residues in the CDR3. The DNA of the CDR3 is TGTGCCAGCAGTTTATCCTATCGGGGGCGGGAAGCTTTCTTT. Encoded protein: CASSLSYRGREAFF.

The sample holds a few counts of this clonotype. V and J are TRBV24-1 and TRBJ2-3; the match to TRBD1 covers 12 bases. Germline values: CDR1 KGHDR, CDR2 SFDVKD. CDR3 length equals 17 residues. The V gene end was trimmed by 1 base and the J gene end by 6 bases; junction bases not matched to a gene: 7. CDR3 sequence: CATSDLRDRGRLDTQYF. CDR3 DNA sequence: TGTGCCACCAGTGATTTACGGGACAGGGGGCGATTGGATACGCAGTATTTT.

The rearrangement links TRBV28 to TRBJ2-2, with 7 bases aligning to TRBD1. The junction had 0 bases not matched to a gene; V was cut back by 1 base and J by 1 base. In germline, CDR1 is MDHEN, CDR2 SYDVKM. This CDR3 has 15 residues. DNA for the CDR3: TGTGCCAGCAGTTTATACAGGGGGAACACCGGGGAGCTGTTTTTT. Translated, it gives CASSLYRGNTGELFF.

This clonotype was recorded many times. The chain couples TRBV6-1 to TRBJ2-1, with TRBD2 matching over 12 bases. The ends lost 6 bases at V and 6 bases at J; junction bases unmatched: 3. This CDR3 contains 14 residues. Germline CDR1 reads MNHNS; CDR2 reads SASEGT. As DNA, the CDR3 is TGTGCCAGCAGCCTAGCGGGAGGGATCAATGAGCAGTTCTTC. As protein: CASSLAGGINEQFF.

There are a few counts of this clonotype. The rearrangement uses TRBV6-1 and TRBJ1-5; the match to TRBD1 covers 9 bases. Germline-derived CDR1 and CDR2 are MNHNS and SASEGT. CDR3 length: 16 residues. V trimming: 3 bases; J trimming: 7 bases; junction bases outside the gene matches: 10. The CDR3 DNA reads TGTGCCAGCAGTGACCCGCCGGGACAGGGTAACCAGCCCCAGCATTTT. Protein sequence: CASSDPPGQGNQPQHF.